This T cell receptor beta chain was identified in a study of T cell responses to AZD1222 COVID-19 vaccine. Whole-study results and caveats: Baseline testing showed seropositivity in only 6 or 7 AZD1222 recipients.

Only in-frame clones appear in the TCRdb table, and some are missing; sequencing was by immunoSEQ multiplex PCR. Of roughly 120,000 clones listed, approximately 86% were seen once; the top ten hold approximately 2.4%. This clone was observed once. No antigen is known for it. The sample has other DNA sequences that encode this CDR3 too. Trimming at V came to 5 bases and at J to 4 bases, leaving 7 bases not matched to a gene. The CDR3 spans 14 residues. Germline V lookup: CDR1 MNHEY, CDR2 SVGAGI. The V and J genes are TRBV6-5 and TRBJ1-1; 7 bases match TRBD1. The sequence came from an adult in good health. Sequenced material: peripheral blood, taken on day 0 of AZD1222 vaccination. The CDR3 spells CASSLDRVVTEAFF. The DNA of the CDR3 is TGTGCCAGCAGTCTAGACAGGGTGGTCACTGAAGCTTTCTTT.